The rows below give T cell receptor beta chains drawn from one sample of a study of blood T cell repertoires in COVID-19. Produced via immunoSEQ multiplex PCR; TCRdb's table is partial and in-frame only. This table holds over 85,000 clones, about 90% found once. The source material was peripheral blood. These receptors all come from a human donor in a cohort sampled during active COVID-19. The CDR3 runs from the conserved cysteine through the conserved F or W.

V gene	J gene	CDR3 protein
TRBV7-3	TRBJ2-3	CASSYLGADTQYF
TRBV6-5	TRBJ1-2	CASSHRGTGYGYTF
TRBV4-2	TRBJ2-7	CASSQDRGFREQYF
TRBV11-2	TRBJ2-1	CASSFGTSGRDEQFF
TRBV2	TRBJ2-2	CASRDRGDTGELFF
TRBV19	TRBJ2-1	CAVGTSGKTSSYNEQFF
TRBV28	TRBJ1-1	CASSSWTGVDTEAFF
TRBV5-4	TRBJ2-2	CASSIPTVTGRIGELFF
TRBV6-5	TRBJ2-2	CASSSRGALTGELFF
TRBV18	TRBJ1-1	CASSPPGGLNTEAFF
TRBV9	TRBJ1-2	CASSATADRIYGYTF
TRBV10-1	TRBJ2-5	CASSPGTVQETQYF
TRBV7-3	TRBJ2-3	CASSSLAPPDTQYF
TRBV3-1/TRBV3-2	TRBJ2-2	CASSQVKGIYTGELFF
TRBV10-1	TRBJ2-3	CASSDGSASTDTQYF
TRBV19	TRBJ1-6	CASSIRGGMESPLHF
TRBV6-1	TRBJ1-5	CASSEAYRTQPQHF
TRBV3-1/TRBV3-2	TRBJ2-7	CASSPGWTGATYEQYF
TRBV28	TRBJ2-1	CASSSGASGTYYNEQFF
TRBV11-2	TRBJ2-1	CASSSRTSGRGNEQFF
TRBV24-1	TRBJ1-4	CATSDATGPTNEKLFF
TRBV6-2/TRBV6-3	TRBJ1-2	CASSFGQANYGYTF
TRBV28	TRBJ2-7	CASSLRRGPLYEQYF
TRBV28	TRBJ2-7	CASSLEREGYEQYF
TRBV28	TRBJ2-1	CASSLTRDNEQFF
TRBV5-1	TRBJ2-2	CASRRGTNTGELFF
TRBV6-4	TRBJ2-3	CASSGTGGTDTQYF
TRBV3-1/TRBV3-2	TRBJ1-1	CASSPGHNTEAFF
TRBV27	TRBJ1-2	CASSLLGGQNNGYTF
TRBV7-8	TRBJ2-7	CASSLVDLVQYEQYF
TRBV18	TRBJ1-4	CASSPPLATNEKLFF
TRBV3-1/TRBV3-2	TRBJ2-5	CASSHRRDGGKTQYF
TRBV18	TRBJ2-1	CASSPGTHRTSGYNEQFF
TRBV20-1	TRBJ2-1	CSASGAGPPYNEQFF
TRBV18	TRBJ1-5	CASSPPGQGYQPQHF
TRBV3-1/TRBV3-2	TRBJ1-1	CASSVLDRGHNTEAFF
TRBV25-1	TRBJ1-2	CASSEPGQGNYGYTF
TRBV18	TRBJ2-2	CASSPLQSNTGELFF
TRBV18	TRBJ1-2	CASSPTGDPNYGYTF
TRBV10-1	TRBJ1-1	CASSEATAGNTEAFF
TRBV20-1	TRBJ1-2	CSASPPAQAQRGYTF